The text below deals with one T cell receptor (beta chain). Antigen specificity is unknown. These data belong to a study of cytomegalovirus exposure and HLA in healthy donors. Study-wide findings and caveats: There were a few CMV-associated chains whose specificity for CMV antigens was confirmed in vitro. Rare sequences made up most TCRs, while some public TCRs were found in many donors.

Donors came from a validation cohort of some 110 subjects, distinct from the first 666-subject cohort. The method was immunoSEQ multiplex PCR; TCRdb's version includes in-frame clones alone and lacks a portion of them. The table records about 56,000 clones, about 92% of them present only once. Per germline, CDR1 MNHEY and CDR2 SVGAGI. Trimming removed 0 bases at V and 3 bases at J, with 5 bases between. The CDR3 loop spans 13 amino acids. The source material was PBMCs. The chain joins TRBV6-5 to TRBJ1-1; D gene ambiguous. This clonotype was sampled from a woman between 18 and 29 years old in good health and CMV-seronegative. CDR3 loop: CASSYSRDTEAFF. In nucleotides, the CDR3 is TGTGCCAGCAGTTACTCGCGGGACACTGAAGCTTTCTTT.